This T cell receptor beta chain emerged from a study of T cells in tumors after PD-1 blockade. Method: immunoSEQ multiplex PCR; TCRdb's copy keeps in-frame clones and lacks some. The sample holds 20,000 or so clones, roughly 80% seen once. This clonotype was obtained from a human donor with advanced basal cell or squamous cell carcinoma (not recorded which). The sample was PBMCs, taken after anti-PD-1 therapy.

CDR3 DNA sequence: TGTGCCAGCAGTTCAGAGCGGTTTCAGCCCCAGCATTTT. Amino acid sequence: CASSSERFQPQHF. The chain carries TRBV12-3 or TRBV12-4 and TRBJ1-5; D unclear. The CDR3 consists of 13 residues. The V and J ends lost 4 bases and 6 bases respectively, with 10 bases between them.